Listed below are T cell receptor beta chains from one sample, sequenced in a study of CD8+ T cells in alopecia areata. The table came from immunoSEQ multiplex PCR; TCRdb's copy has only in-frame clones and leaves some out. The repertoire has about 190,000 clones, 50% to 75% of them found once; the top ten carry approximately 14%. This sample comprised CD4+ T cells sorted from blood, obtained at week 0. These TCRs come from a human donor with alopecia areata. The CDR3 runs from the conserved cysteine through the conserved F or W. A D gene is named only where the DNA matches it firmly. The size of a clone is reported for some rows only, either as once, few or many, or as a class for expanded clones.

NA	TRBV5-1	TRBD2	TRBJ2-5	TGCGCCAGCTCACTGGGATCCGGGACTAGGGAAGAGACCCAGTACTTC	CASSLGSGTREETQYF
NA	TRBV11-2	TRBD1	TRBJ2-5	TGTGCCAGCAGCTCGACAGGGGGCCCGTCGTACTTC	CASSSTGGPSYF
NA	TRBV9	TRBD1	TRBJ2-2	TGTGCCAGCAGCATACAGGGGGCGAACACCGGGGAGCTGTTTTTT	CASSIQGANTGELFF
NA	TRBV14	NA	TRBJ2-5	TGTGCCAGCAGCCAAAGTGGAGAGACCCAGTACTTC	CASSQSGETQYF
NA	TRBV7-9	TRBD2	TRBJ2-3	TGTGCCAGCAGCCCAAATTTAGCGGGGTTCACAGATACGCAGTATTTT	CASSPNLAGFTDTQYF
NA	TRBV29-1	NA	TRBJ2-3	TGCAGCGTTGAGCCCGGTCGCGGGGATACGCAGTATTTT	CSVEPGRGDTQYF
NA	TRBV4-2	NA	TRBJ2-3	TGTGCCAGCAGCCACGCTCGCCAGCGCCCGAACACAGATACGCAGTATTTT	CASSHARQRPNTDTQYF
NA	TRBV7-9	NA	TRBJ1-6	TGTGCCAGCAGCTTGACCGGGGTTGGAAATTCACCCCTCCACTTT	CASSLTGVGNSPLHF
NA	TRBV6-5	NA	TRBJ1-5	TGTGCCAGCAGTATCGACAGCAACAATCAGCCCCAGCATTTT	CASSIDSNNQPQHF
NA	TRBV30	NA	TRBJ2-3	TGTGCCTGGAGTGTAGCGCAGTGGGATACGCAGTATTTT	CAWSVAQWDTQYF
NA	TRBV29-1	NA	TRBJ2-3	TGCAGCGCCGAGGGGGGTGGAACAGATACGCAGTATTTT	CSAEGGGTDTQYF
NA	TRBV29-1	NA	TRBJ1-1	TGCAGCGCCGCGAGGGTACTGAACACTGAAGCTTTCTTT	CSAARVLNTEAFF
once	TRBV29-1	NA	TRBJ1-1	TGCAGCACACGGTCGGGGGACACTGAAGCTTTCTTT	CSTRSGDTEAFF
NA	TRBV6-5	NA	TRBJ2-7	TGTGCCAGCAGAGCCCCGAGCTCCTACGAGCAGTACTTC	CASRAPSSYEQYF
few	TRBV2	TRBD1	TRBJ1-2	TGTGCCAGCAAAGGGGGCGAGGAAAACTATGGCTACACCTTC	CASKGGEENYGYTF
NA	TRBV7-3	NA	TRBJ2-7	TGTGCCAGCAGCTCCGGGGGAGGCGAGCAGTACTTC	CASSSGGGEQYF
NA	TRBV18	TRBD1	TRBJ2-7	TGTGCCAGCTCACCAGTACAGGGGGCTCCGAAGTACGAGCAGTACTTC	CASSPVQGAPKYEQYF
NA	TRBV10-3	NA	TRBJ2-5	TGTGCCATCAGTGAGTCAGAGACCCAGTACTTC	CAISESETQYF
few	TRBV30	NA	TRBJ1-6	TGTGCCTGGAATCAGGTGGCCTCACCCCTCCACTTT	CAWNQVASPLHF
NA	TRBV27	NA	TRBJ1-2	TGTGCCAGCAGCCGCGTTTCCGGCAGCCAATACTATGGCTACACCTTC	CASSRVSGSQYYGYTF
few	TRBV25-1	NA	TRBJ1-5	TGTGCCAGCAGTGTGCTACAGGGTTACAGCTACAATCAGCCCCAGCATTTT	CASSVLQGYSYNQPQHF
few	TRBV7-3	NA	TRBJ1-1	TGTGCCAGCAGCTTAATGAGGAACACTGAAGCTTTCTTT	CASSLMRNTEAFF
NA	TRBV5-1	NA	TRBJ1-5	TGCGCCAGCAGTTCCACAGGGTTGCCGGGTCAGCCCCAGCATTTT	CASSSTGLPGQPQHF
once	TRBV6-5	NA	TRBJ2-7	TGTGCCAGCAGTAGGAAAGGGGGCTCCTACGAGCAGTACTTC	CASSRKGGSYEQYF
NA	TRBV15	NA	TRBJ1-4	TGTGCCACCAGCTTTCAGAGGGGGAATAATGAAAAACTGTTTTTT	CATSFQRGNNEKLFF
NA	TRBV29-1	NA	TRBJ1-1	TGCAGCGTTGTAGGTCAGTTGAACACTGAAGCTTTCTTT	CSVVGQLNTEAFF
NA	TRBV4-2	TRBD2	TRBJ2-7	TGTGCCAGCAGCCAAGACCCAGCGGGAATCTACGAGCAGTACTTC	CASSQDPAGIYEQYF
NA	TRBV15	TRBD1	TRBJ1-1	TGTGCCACCAGCGCCCGTCGGACAGGGACCAGGAACACTGAAGCTTTCTTT	CATSARRTGTRNTEAFF
few	TRBV4-1	TRBD2	TRBJ2-5	TGCGCCAGCAGCCCACATTCGGGAAGCGGGGGGATAACCCAGTACTTC	CASSPHSGSGGITQYF
NA	TRBV7-6	TRBD2	TRBJ2-5	TGTGCCAGCAGCCCCGCGGGGGTTGCGGAGACCCAGTACTTC	CASSPAGVAETQYF
few	TRBV28	TRBD1	TRBJ2-2	TGTGCCACACAAATGGTCGGACAGGGTTCCACCGGGGAGCTGTTTTTT	CATQMVGQGSTGELFF
NA	TRBV29-1	NA	TRBJ1-1	TGCAGCGTTGAACCCCTCCTGGGGCTCACTGAAGCTTTCTTT	CSVEPLLGLTEAFF
NA	TRBV4-2	NA	TRBJ2-5	TGTGCCAGCAGCCAAGAGCCTAGCGTGCGCCGACAAGAGACCCAGTACTTC	CASSQEPSVRRQETQYF
few	TRBV29-1	TRBD1	TRBJ1-1	TGCAGCTCCGGGACAGGGGATACTGAAGCTTTCTTT	CSSGTGDTEAFF
NA	TRBV30	TRBD2	TRBJ2-2	TGTGCCTGGAGCTACGGGGGGGCCGCCGGGGAGCTGTTTTTT	CAWSYGGAAGELFF
NA	TRBV19	NA	TRBJ1-5	TGTGCCAGTAGTGGCCCGGGGAATAGCAATCAGCCCCAGCATTTT	CASSGPGNSNQPQHF
NA	TRBV29-1	TRBD1	TRBJ2-3	TGCAGCGTTAAGGGGGCGCTTCCAGATACGCAGTATTTT	CSVKGALPDTQYF
once	TRBV5-6	NA	TRBJ2-4	TGTGCCAGCAGCTTGTCAGGACAGCAAAACATTCAGTACTTC	CASSLSGQQNIQYF
NA	TRBV6-1	TRBD1	TRBJ1-1	TGTGCCAGTGGGACAGGGAGTGTCCGCACTGAAGCTTTCTTT	CASGTGSVRTEAFF
few	TRBV19	NA	TRBJ2-1	TGTGCCAGTAGGGGGACACTAAGAGGCTCCTACAATGAGCAGTTCTTC	CASRGTLRGSYNEQFF
NA	TRBV29-1	TRBD1	TRBJ2-5	TGCAGCGTGGCTCGGACAGGCGGCGAGACCCAGTACTTC	CSVARTGGETQYF
NA	TRBV29-1	NA	TRBJ1-1	TGCAGCGTTCTAAGGGGCTTGAACACTGAAGCTTTCTTT	CSVLRGLNTEAFF
NA	TRBV7-9	NA	TRBJ2-5	TGTGCCACCCAAACTGGGCAGGGCCAAGAGACCCAGTACTTC	CATQTGQGQETQYF
NA	TRBV4-2	TRBD1	TRBJ2-1	TGTGCCAGCAGCCCCTCCCTGGACAGGGGTCCCTACAATGAGCAGTTCTTC	CASSPSLDRGPYNEQFF
once	TRBV27	TRBD1	TRBJ2-6	TGTGCCAGCAGTTTAGGGCAGGGGGCTGGGGCCAACGTCCTGACTTTC	CASSLGQGAGANVLTF
NA	TRBV29-1	NA	TRBJ2-5	TGCAGCGCTCGCGCAGTCGGTGTTGGAGAGACCCAGTACTTC	CSARAVGVGETQYF
NA	TRBV30	TRBD2	TRBJ2-3	TGTGCCTGGGTTAGCGGGGGGGGCACAGATACGCAGTATTTT	CAWVSGGGTDTQYF
NA	TRBV6-5	NA	TRBJ2-1	TGTGCCAGTTATCAGGGTTACGGTGAGCAGTTCTTC	CASYQGYGEQFF
NA	TRBV14	NA	TRBJ1-2	TGTGCCAGCAGCCCAAGCGTGGTCGGCTACACCTTC	CASSPSVVGYTF
NA	TRBV5-1	NA	TRBJ2-5	TGCGCCAGCAGCTCGACTCTTGAAGAGACCCAGTACTTC	CASSSTLEETQYF